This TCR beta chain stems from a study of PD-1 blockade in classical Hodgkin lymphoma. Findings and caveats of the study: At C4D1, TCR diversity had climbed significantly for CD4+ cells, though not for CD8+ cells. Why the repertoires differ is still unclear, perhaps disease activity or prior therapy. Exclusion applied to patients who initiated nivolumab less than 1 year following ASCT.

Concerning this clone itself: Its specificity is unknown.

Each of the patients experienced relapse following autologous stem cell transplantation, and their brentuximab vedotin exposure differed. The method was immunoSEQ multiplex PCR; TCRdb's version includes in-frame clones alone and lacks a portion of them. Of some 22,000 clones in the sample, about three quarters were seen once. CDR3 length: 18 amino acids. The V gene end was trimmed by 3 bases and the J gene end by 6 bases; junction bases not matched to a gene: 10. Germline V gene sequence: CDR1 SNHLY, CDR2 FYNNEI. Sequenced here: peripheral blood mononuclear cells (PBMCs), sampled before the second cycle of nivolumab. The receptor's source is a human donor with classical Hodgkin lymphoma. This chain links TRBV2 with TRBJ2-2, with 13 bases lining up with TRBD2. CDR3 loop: CASSEPGLAGPGAGELFF. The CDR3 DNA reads TGTGCCAGCAGTGAGCCGGGACTAGCGGGACCCGGCGCCGGGGAGCTGTTTTTT.